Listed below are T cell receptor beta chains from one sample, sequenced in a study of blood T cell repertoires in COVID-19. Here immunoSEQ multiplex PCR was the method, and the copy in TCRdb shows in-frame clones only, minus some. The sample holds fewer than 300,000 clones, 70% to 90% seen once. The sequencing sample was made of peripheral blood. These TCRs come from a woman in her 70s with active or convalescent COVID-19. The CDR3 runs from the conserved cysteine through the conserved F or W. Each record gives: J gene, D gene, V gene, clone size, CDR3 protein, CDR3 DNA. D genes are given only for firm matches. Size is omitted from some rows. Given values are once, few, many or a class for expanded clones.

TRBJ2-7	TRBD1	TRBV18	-	CASSHETGGYEQYF	TGTGCCAGCTCTCACGAGACAGGGGGCTACGAGCAGTACTTC
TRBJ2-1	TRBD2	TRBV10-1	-	CASGTSGSNEQFF	TGCGCCAGCGGGACTAGCGGGAGTAATGAGCAGTTCTTC
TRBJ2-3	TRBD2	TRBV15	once	CATSSGLAGITDTQYF	TGTGCCACCAGCAGCGGACTAGCGGGGATCACAGATACGCAGTATTTT
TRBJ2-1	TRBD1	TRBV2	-	CASSGAVGTGSYNEQFF	TGTGCCAGCAGTGGGGCGGTAGGGACAGGAAGTTACAATGAGCAGTTCTTC
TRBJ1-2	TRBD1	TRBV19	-	CASSMNDRANGYTF	TGTGCCAGTAGTATGAATGACAGGGCCAATGGCTACACCTTC
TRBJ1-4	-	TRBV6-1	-	CASSDWGEEKLFF	TGTGCCAGCAGTGATTGGGGGGAAGAAAAACTGTTTTTT
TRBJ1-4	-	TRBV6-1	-	CASSERGVSEKLFF	TGTGCCAGCAGTGAGCGGGGGGTGAGCGAAAAACTGTTTTTT
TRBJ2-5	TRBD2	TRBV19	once	CASRFSGGSETQYF	TGTGCCAGTAGGTTTTCGGGGGGATCGGAGACCCAGTACTTC
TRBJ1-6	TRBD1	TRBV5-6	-	CASSFPTGANSPLHF	TGTGCCAGCAGCTTTCCAACAGGGGCGAATTCACCCCTCCACTTT
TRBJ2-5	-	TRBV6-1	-	CASSEGLGLHF	TGTGCCAGCAGTGAAGGCCTGGGCCTCCACTTC
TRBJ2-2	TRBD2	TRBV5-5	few	CASSAGLALNTGELFF	TGTGCCAGCAGCGCCGGACTAGCGCTGAACACCGGGGAGCTGTTTTTT
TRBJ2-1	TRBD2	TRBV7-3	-	CASSPTGLAGGPYNEQFF	TGTGCCAGCAGCCCAACGGGGTTAGCGGGGGGCCCATACAATGAGCAGTTCTTC
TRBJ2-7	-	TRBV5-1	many	CASSLDTYEQYF	TGCGCCAGCAGCTTGGACACCTACGAGCAGTACTTC
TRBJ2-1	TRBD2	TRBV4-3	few	CASSQDLAGTYNEQFF	TGCGCCAGCAGCCAAGATCTAGCGGGGACCTACAATGAGCAGTTCTTC
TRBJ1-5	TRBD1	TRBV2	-	CASSGQGYNQPQHF	TGTGCCAGCAGTGGACAGGGCTACAATCAGCCCCAGCATTTT
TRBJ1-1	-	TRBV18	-	CASSPNRGNTEAFF	TGTGCCAGCTCGCCCAATCGAGGGAACACTGAAGCTTTCTTT
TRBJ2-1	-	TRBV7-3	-	CASSFFGEVGGNEQFF	TGTGCCAGCAGCTTTTTCGGCGAGGTCGGAGGCAATGAGCAGTTCTTC
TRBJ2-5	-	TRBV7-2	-	CASSYPGVETQYF	TGTGCCAGCAGCTACCCCGGGGTAGAGACCCAGTACTTC
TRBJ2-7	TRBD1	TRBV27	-	CASRWGQGPIYEQYF	TGTGCCAGCAGGTGGGGACAGGGCCCAATCTACGAGCAGTACTTC
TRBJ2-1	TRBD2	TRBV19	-	CASSPLLGLAGRNEQFF	TGTGCCAGTAGTCCCCTCTTAGGACTAGCGGGCCGCAATGAGCAGTTCTTC
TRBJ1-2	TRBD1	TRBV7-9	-	CASQQGQVYSGLTGYGYTF	TGTGCCAGCCAGCAGGGACAGGTTTATAGTGGCCTAACAGGCTATGGCTACACCTTC
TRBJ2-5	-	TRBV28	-	CASSFFPENQETQYF	TGTGCCAGCAGTTTCTTTCCAGAAAACCAAGAGACCCAGTACTTC
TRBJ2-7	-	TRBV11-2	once	CASSLDRGEQYF	TGTGCCAGCAGCTTAGATCGGGGGGAGCAGTACTTC
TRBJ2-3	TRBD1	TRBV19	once	CASSPGQLLGDTQYF	TGTGCCAGTAGTCCGGGACAGCTCTTGGGAGATACGCAGTATTTT
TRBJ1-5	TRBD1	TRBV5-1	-	CASSLGQGGKQPQHF	TGCGCCAGCAGCTTGGGCCAGGGGGGAAAGCAGCCCCAGCATTTT
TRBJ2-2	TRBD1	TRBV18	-	CASSLSAGQAGELFF	TGTGCCAGCTCACTATCTGCAGGACAGGCCGGGGAGCTGTTTTTT
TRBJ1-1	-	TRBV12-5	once	CASGRDNRRSTEAFF	TGTGCTAGTGGTAGGGACAACCGCAGGTCCACTGAAGCTTTCTTT
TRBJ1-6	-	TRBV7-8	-	CASSLVEPPQGSPLHF	TGTGCCAGCAGCTTAGTCGAACCTCCTCAGGGTTCACCCCTCCACTTT
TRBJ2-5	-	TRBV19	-	CASSIDRGYQETQYF	TGTGCCAGTAGTATAGATCGGGGGTACCAAGAGACCCAGTACTTC
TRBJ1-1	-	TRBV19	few	CASSITLGQPEF	TGTGCCAGTAGTATAACCCTTGGACAGCCCGAGTTT
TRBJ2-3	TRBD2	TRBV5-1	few	CASSTGGAQDTQYF	TGCGCCAGCAGTACCGGGGGGGCGCAAGATACGCAGTATTTT
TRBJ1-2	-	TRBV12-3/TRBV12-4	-	CASSLRKNPVTF	TGTGCCAGCAGTTTGAGGAAAAACCCAGTCACCTTC